The 8 T cell receptor beta chains presented below share a single source sample, sequenced in a study of T cell responses to AZD1222 COVID-19 vaccine. The repertoire was sequenced with immunoSEQ multiplex PCR; TCRdb's copy has only in-frame clones and lacks some. The sample yields about 31,000 clones, around 87% seen once. Sequences were derived from peripheral blood, sampled 28 days after the second AZD1222 dose. The receptors here all came from an adult who received the AZD1222 COVID-19 vaccine.

The chain employs TRBV7-2 and TRBJ1-5; no firm D call. With 5 bases removed from V and 1 base from J, the gap between germline ends came to 9 bases. Germline V gene lookup returns CDR1 SGHTA and CDR2 FQGNSA. The CDR3 covers 14 residues. The CDR3: CASSGGGSNQPQHF. CDR3 sequence (DNA): TGTGCCAGCAGCGGAGGAGGGAGCAATCAGCCCCAGCATTTT.

The chain couples TRBV3-1 (or the pseudogene TRBV3-2) to TRBJ1-4; perhaps TRBD1 as D (5 bases). Per the germline V gene, CDR1 is LGHDT and CDR2 is YNNKEL (reference sequence). The length of the CDR3 is 14 residues. The V and J ends lost 3 bases and 8 bases respectively, with 13 bases between them. In DNA form, the CDR3 reads TGTGCCAGCAGCCAGAGGGGTGGTAACGAAAAACTGTTTTTT. Translating it yields CASSQRGGNEKLFF.

The chain joins TRBV4-1 to TRBJ1-1; TRBD1 matches 9 bases. The germline CDR1 and CDR2 sequences are MGHRA and YSYEKL. The CDR3 is 16 amino acids. With V trimmed by 0 bases and J by 4 bases, 6 bases remained unmatched. The chain's CDR3 is CASSQDSGQGTTEAFF. The DNA of the CDR3 is TGCGCCAGCAGCCAAGACTCAGGACAGGGGACCACTGAAGCTTTCTTT.

The rearrangement links TRBV5-1 to TRBJ1-6; 8 bases map to TRBD1. The CDR3 is made up of 15 amino acids. The germline CDR1 and CDR2 sequences are SGHRS and YFSETQ. Trimming took 4 bases from V and 5 from J; bases not matched to a gene: 5. The CDR3 loop is CASSTGQGDNSPLHF. In DNA form, the CDR3 reads TGCGCCAGCAGCACCGGACAGGGAGATAATTCACCCCTCCACTTT.

The chain combines TRBV6-5 with TRBJ1-5; unclear D gene. Germline V gene data show CDR1 as MNHEY and CDR2 as SVGAGI. The V end lost 0 bases, the J end lost 7 bases, and 7 bases lay between the germline ends. The CDR3 is made up of 13 amino acids. This CDR3 is CASSYSPGQPQHF. The CDR3 bases are TGTGCCAGCAGTTACTCTCCGGGACAGCCCCAGCATTTT.

CDR3 amino acids: CATSRDLRQTYYGYTF. DNA of the CDR3: TGTGCCACCAGCAGAGATTTGAGACAGACCTACTATGGCTACACCTTC. The J gene is TRBJ1-2, the V gene TRBV15, with D possibly TRBD1 on 5 matching bases. V shed 0 bases and J shed 3 bases, with 14 bases lying between them. Germline-derived CDR1 and CDR2 are LNHNV and YYDKDF (reference sequence). The CDR3 extends over 16 amino acids.

For this clone: Other DNA sequences from this sample encode an identical CDR3 as well. CDR3 DNA sequence: TGTGCCAGCAGTTCTGGGAACACTGAAGCTTTCTTT. It yields the protein CASSSGNTEAFF. J is TRBJ1-1 and V is TRBV12-3 or TRBV12-4; D is undetermined. Trimming cost V 4 bases and J 1 base, with 4 bases left between them. The CDR3 length is 12 residues.

The chain couples TRBV5-4 to TRBJ2-3, with 7 bases aligning to TRBD1. Trimming took 4 bases from V and 2 from J; bases not matched to a gene: 4. This CDR3 has 14 residues. Germline CDR1 reads SGHNT; CDR2 reads YYREEE (reference sequence). The CDR3 sequence: CASSPGQVTDTQYF. CDR3 sequence (DNA): TGTGCCAGCAGCCCTGGACAGGTCACAGATACGCAGTATTTT. The full variable domain, its missing parts supplied by reference TRBV5-4 and TRBJ2-3, is ETGVTQSPTHLIKTRGQQVTLRCSSQSGHNTVSWYQQALGQGPQFIFQYYREEENGRGNFPPRFSGLQFPNYSSELNVNALELDDSALYLCASSPGQVTDTQYFGPGTRLTVL.